These 25 T cell receptor beta chains were all obtained from the same sample, sequenced in a study of blood T cell repertoires in COVID-19. Assay used: immunoSEQ multiplex PCR; TCRdb lists only in-frame clones, some missing. Here the sample spans 150,000 to 200,000 clones, roughly 85% being singletons. Sequenced: peripheral blood. Source of these receptors: a man aged 55 to 70 with acute or convalescent COVID-19.

The V call is TRBV19, the J call TRBJ2-7, with 8 bases aligning to TRBD2. The germline gives CDR1 LNHDA, CDR2 SQIVND (reference sequence). The CDR3 is made up of 15 amino acids. V dropped 9 bases and J dropped 2; count of bases not matched to a gene: 12. The CDR3 region is CARTSLAGKTYEQYF. CDR3 DNA: TGTGCCAGAACCTCCCTAGCGGGTAAGACCTACGAGCAGTACTTC.

CDR3 region: CASSGQGISNTEAFF. The CDR3, as DNA: TGTGCCAGCAGCGGACAGGGGATATCGAACACTGAAGCTTTCTTT. The chain joins TRBV2 to TRBJ1-1, with 9 nucleotides matching TRBD1. With V trimmed by 6 bases and J by 1 base, 6 bases remained unmatched. This CDR3 contains 15 residues. Germline CDR1 SNHLY, CDR2 FYNNEI.

The V call is TRBV28, the J call TRBJ2-1; D is perhaps TRBD2 (7 bases). CDR3 length: 15 residues. Germline V gene lookup returns CDR1 MDHEN and CDR2 SYDVKM. Trimming took off 1 base at V and 6 bases at J, with 13 bases between the two ends. The CDR3 DNA sequence: TGTGCCAGCAGTTTATTGGGGGGGCGAGGCAATGAGCAGTTCTTC. This encodes CASSLLGGRGNEQFF.

The V gene is TRBV2, the J gene TRBJ2-7; TRBD1 matches at 9 bases. CDR1 is SNHLY and CDR2 is FYNNEI in the germline V gene. Losses at the gene ends were 5 bases for V and 1 base for J; bases not matched to a gene: 6. This CDR3 comprises 15 residues. CDR3 DNA: TGTGCCAGCAGTCCGGGACAGGGAATATCCTACGAGCAGTACTTC. Translating gives CASSPGQGISYEQYF. The entire variable domain, with the rest obtained from reference TRBV2 and TRBJ2-7, is as follows: EPEVTQTPSHQVTQMGQEVILRCVPISNHLYFYWYRQILGQKVEFLVSFYNNEISEKSEIFDDQFSVERPDGSNFTLKIRSTKLEDSAMYFCASSPGQGISYEQYFGPGTRLTVT.

The genes are TRBV9 and TRBJ2-1; 12 bases are a match to TRBD2. The J segment lost 9 bases and the V segment lost 4 bases, leaving 14 bases of the junction unmatched. This CDR3 is built from 17 residues. Germline CDR1 is SGDLS and CDR2 is YYNGEE. The CDR3 sequence: CASSFYPGTSGLAEQFF. DNA of the CDR3: TGTGCCAGCAGCTTCTACCCCGGGACTAGCGGGCTCGCTGAGCAGTTCTTC.

The chain employs TRBV19 and TRBJ1-1; 7 bases line up with TRBD1. Trimming at V came to 7 bases and at J to 4 bases, leaving 12 bases not matched to a gene. The CDR3 is 15 amino acids. Germline CDR1 reads LNHDA; CDR2 reads SQIVND (reference sequence). In DNA form, the CDR3 reads TGTGCCAGTACCGCTTTGGACAGGCGGGGCACTGAAGCTTTCTTT. Translated, it gives CASTALDRRGTEAFF.

In its sample, this clone was seen a few times. The chain joins TRBV10-3 to TRBJ1-2; D may be TRBD1 (6 bases). The CDR3 loop spans 16 amino acids. Trimming took off 0 bases at V and 3 bases at J, with 14 bases between the two ends. In germline, CDR1 is ENHRY, CDR2 SYGVKD. The CDR3 DNA reads TGTGCCATCAGTGAGTCCGAGGGGAACAGGGACTATGGCTACACCTTC. Encoded protein: CAISESEGNRDYGYTF.

This rearrangement joins TRBV29-1 to TRBJ1-2; 8 bases are a match to TRBD1. Germline values: CDR1 SQVTM, CDR2 ANQGSEA. V lost 4 bases, J lost 4 bases, and 8 bases stayed unmatched. This CDR3 comprises 14 residues. The CDR3 loop reads CSVVKDRATYGYTF. For the CDR3, the DNA is TGCAGCGTTGTAAAGGACAGGGCGACCTATGGCTACACCTTC.

V and J are TRBV12-5 and TRBJ2-7; D unclear. The CDR3 runs to 14 residues. V lost 1 base, J lost 3 bases, and 10 bases lay in between. Germline CDR1 is LGHNT and CDR2 is FRNRAP. The DNA of the CDR3 is TGTGCTAGTGGTTTGGAGACACACAACTACGAGCAGTACTTC. This gives the protein CASGLETHNYEQYF.

This clone has more than one count but fewer than ten. The chain combines TRBV27 with TRBJ2-7, with 8 bases aligning to TRBD2. Germline CDR1 reads MNHEY; CDR2 reads SMNVEV (reference sequence). V lost 4 bases and J lost 7; bases outside the gene matches: 9. The CDR3 is made up of 14 amino acids. The CDR3 DNA is TGTGCCAGCAGTTCCCCGGGAGGGGCTAGGGAGCAGTACTTC. This encodes CASSSPGGAREQYF.

The chain uses TRBV5-4 and TRBJ2-3, with TRBD2 matching over 12 bases. Germline V gene data show CDR1 as SGHNT and CDR2 as YYREEE (reference sequence). Unmatched junction bases numbered 7, after V lost 7 bases and J lost 1 base. The CDR3 is 16 residues long. Written as DNA, the CDR3 is TGTGCCAGCCTAGCGGGAGGGATACGGGGCACAGATACGCAGTATTTT. Translation gives CASLAGGIRGTDTQYF.

This chain's CDR3 is CASSERTGKLFF. The CDR3, as DNA: TGTGCCAGCAGTGAGCGGACAGGGAAACTGTTTTTT. V and J are TRBV6-1 and TRBJ1-4; 8 nucleotides align to TRBD1. The CDR3 has 12 residues. Germline V gene data show CDR1 as MNHNS and CDR2 as SASEGT. The junction had 2 bases not matched to a gene; V was cut back by 3 bases and J by 11 bases.

The genes are TRBV3-1 (or the pseudogene TRBV3-2) and TRBJ2-3; possibly TRBD2 for D (5 bases). The CDR3 runs 12 residues. Deletions cut 3 bases from V and 6 bases from J, with 7 bases between. The germline gives CDR1 LGHDT, CDR2 YNNKEL (reference sequence). CDR3 sequence: CASSHSGDTQYF. The CDR3 DNA follows: TGTGCCAGCAGCCATTCGGGGGATACGCAGTATTTT.

This chain links TRBV27 with TRBJ1-6; tentatively, D is TRBD1 (5 bases). Germline loops: CDR1 MNHEY, CDR2 SMNVEV (reference sequence). The CDR3 spans 16 residues. V was trimmed by 6 bases and J by 4 bases, leaving 16 bases between them. CDR3: CASRADSSKYNSPLHF. CDR3 DNA sequence: TGTGCCAGCAGGGCCGACAGCAGCAAATATAATTCACCCCTCCACTTT.

The gene calls are TRBV10-2 and TRBJ2-7, with D tentatively TRBD1 (5 bases). The germline V gene has CDR1 WSHSY and CDR2 SAAADI. The V and J ends lost 4 bases and 7 bases respectively, with 8 bases between them. The CDR3 contains 11 residues. The CDR3, as DNA: TGCGCCAGCAGTGGCAGGGTAGAGCAGTACTTC. Amino acids: CASSGRVEQYF.

This clone was detected only once. The rearrangement uses TRBV28 and TRBJ2-3; 7 bases are a match to TRBD2. Germline V CDR1 and CDR2: MDHEN, SYDVKM. The CDR3 totals 13 residues. Unmatched junction bases numbered 1, after V lost 6 bases and J lost 1 base. The CDR3, as DNA: TGTGCCAGCAGCCGGGGGGGCACAGATACGCAGTATTTT. Amino acid sequence: CASSRGGTDTQYF.

This chain joins TRBV24-1 and TRBJ2-7, with 10 bases that match TRBD1. The germline CDR1 and CDR2 sequences are KGHDR and SFDVKD. V shed 5 bases, J shed 1 base, and the junction held 4 bases outside the gene matches. This CDR3 region has 15 residues. CDR3 in amino acids: CATSGPGQGSYEQYF. For the CDR3, the DNA is TGTGCCACCAGTGGACCGGGACAGGGGTCCTACGAGCAGTACTTC.

The chain is built from TRBV5-1 and TRBJ2-6, with D possibly TRBD1 on 5 matching bases. CDR1 and CDR2 (germline): SGHRS, YFSETQ. Trimming shortened V by 4 bases and J by 1 base, and 6 bases separated the two germline ends. The CDR3 has 14 amino acids. DNA of the CDR3: TGCGCCAGCAGCCCAGGGTCTGGGGCCAACGTCCTGACTTTC. Residues: CASSPGSGANVLTF.

The V and J genes are TRBV7-2 and TRBJ1-3; no clear D gene. Deletions cut 2 bases from V and 6 bases from J, with 8 bases between. The CDR3 consists of 13 residues. Germline CDR1 is SGHTA and CDR2 is FQGNSA. In DNA, the CDR3 is TGTGCCAGCAGCTTATCCCCGGTAAACACCATATATTTT. This gives the protein CASSLSPVNTIYF.

The chain links TRBV5-1 to TRBJ2-7; TRBD1 aligns across 11 bases. The V gene's germline CDR1 is SGHRS and CDR2 YFSETQ. This CDR3 is 14 amino acids long. V trimming: 4 bases; J trimming: 3 bases; junction bases outside the gene matches: 3. CDR3 DNA sequence: TGCGCCAGCAGCGCCGGGACAGGGGGCTACGAGCAGTACTTC. Its translation is CASSAGTGGYEQYF.

V and J are TRBV2 and TRBJ1-3, with D possibly TRBD1 on 5 matching bases. The CDR3 is made up of 15 amino acids. The germline V and J ends were trimmed by 5 bases and 0 bases, with 11 bases remaining between them. Germline values: CDR1 SNHLY, CDR2 FYNNEI. CDR3 nucleotides: TGTGCCAGCAGTCGATCGACAGTCTCTGGAAACACCATATATTTT. Amino acid sequence: CASSRSTVSGNTIYF.

The chain combines TRBV6-1 with TRBJ2-3; 10 positions match TRBD2. The length of the CDR3 is 17 residues. The V and J ends lost 3 bases and 0 bases, in that order; junction bases with no gene match: 6. Germline V gene sequence: CDR1 MNHNS, CDR2 SASEGT. CDR3 coding DNA: TGTGCCAGCAGTGATCCCGGGACTAGCGCTAGCACAGATACGCAGTATTTT. Translation gives CASSDPGTSASTDTQYF.

This CDR3 reads CASILMGVQFF. CDR3 DNA sequence: TGTGCCAGCATTTTGATGGGAGTTCAGTTCTTC. The J gene is TRBJ2-1, the V gene TRBV28; D is possibly TRBD2 (5 bases). Trimming took 7 bases from V and 13 from J, leaving 14 bases between them. The CDR3 loop spans 11 amino acids. The germline gives CDR1 MDHEN, CDR2 SYDVKM.

The chain is built from TRBV5-4 and TRBJ2-2, with D perhaps TRBD1 (5 bases). Trimming stripped 0 bases from V and 1 base from J, with 7 bases between. Germline V gene sequence: CDR1 SGHNT, CDR2 YYREEE (reference sequence). The CDR3 loop spans 15 amino acids. The CDR3 DNA is TGTGCCAGCAGCTTGGTTGACAGGAACACCGGGGAGCTGTTTTTT. It is translated as CASSLVDRNTGELFF.

The rearrangement links TRBV10-3 to TRBJ1-3; TRBD1 might be the D (6 bases). Germline assignment: CDR1 ENHRY and CDR2 SYGVKD. The CDR3 is made up of 14 amino acids. The V end lost 3 bases, the J end lost 2 bases, and 8 bases lay between the germline ends. CDR3 coding DNA: TGTGCCATCAGTGAAGCAGGGGCTGGAAACACCATATATTTT. Translation: CAISEAGAGNTIYF.